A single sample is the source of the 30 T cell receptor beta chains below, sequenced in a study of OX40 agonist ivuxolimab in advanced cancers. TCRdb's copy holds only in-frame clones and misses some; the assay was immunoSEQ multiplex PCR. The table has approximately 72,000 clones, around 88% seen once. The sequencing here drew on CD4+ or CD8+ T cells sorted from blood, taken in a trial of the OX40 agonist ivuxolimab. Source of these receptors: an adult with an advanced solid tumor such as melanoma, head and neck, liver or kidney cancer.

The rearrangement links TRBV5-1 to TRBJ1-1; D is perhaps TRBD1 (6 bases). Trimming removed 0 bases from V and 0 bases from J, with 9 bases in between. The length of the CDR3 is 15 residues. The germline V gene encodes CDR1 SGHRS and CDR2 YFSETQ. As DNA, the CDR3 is TGCGCCAGCAGCTTGGGGACAGACTTGAACACTGAAGCTTTCTTT. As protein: CASSLGTDLNTEAFF.

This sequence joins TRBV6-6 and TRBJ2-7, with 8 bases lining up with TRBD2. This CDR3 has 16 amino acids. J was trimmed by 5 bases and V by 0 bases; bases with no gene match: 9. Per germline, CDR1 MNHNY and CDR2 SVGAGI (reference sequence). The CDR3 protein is CASSYSRGLAVNEQYF. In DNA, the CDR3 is TGTGCCAGCAGTTACTCAAGAGGACTAGCTGTCAACGAGCAGTACTTC.

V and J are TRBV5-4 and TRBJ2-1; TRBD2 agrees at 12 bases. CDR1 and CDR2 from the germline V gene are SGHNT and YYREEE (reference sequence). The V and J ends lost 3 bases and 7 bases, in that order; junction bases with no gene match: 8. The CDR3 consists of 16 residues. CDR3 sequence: CASSWNLAGGLNEQFF. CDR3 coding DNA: TGTGCCAGCAGCTGGAACCTAGCGGGGGGGCTGAATGAGCAGTTCTTC.

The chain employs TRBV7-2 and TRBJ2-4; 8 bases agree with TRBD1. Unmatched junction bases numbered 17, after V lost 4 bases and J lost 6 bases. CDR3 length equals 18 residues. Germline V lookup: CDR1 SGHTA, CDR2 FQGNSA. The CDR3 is CASSSELVWTGMTNIQYF. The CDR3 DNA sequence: TGTGCCAGCAGCTCAGAGTTGGTCTGGACAGGGATGACAAACATTCAGTACTTC.

The CDR3 loop is CASSPPTVYEQYF. CDR3 sequence (DNA): TGCGCCAGCAGCCCCCCGACCGTATACGAGCAGTACTTC. This chain joins TRBV5-1 and TRBJ2-7; no clear D. The V end was cut by 4 bases, the J end by 4 bases, with 12 bases between. Germline V lookup: CDR1 SGHRS, CDR2 YFSETQ. The CDR3 is made up of 13 amino acids.

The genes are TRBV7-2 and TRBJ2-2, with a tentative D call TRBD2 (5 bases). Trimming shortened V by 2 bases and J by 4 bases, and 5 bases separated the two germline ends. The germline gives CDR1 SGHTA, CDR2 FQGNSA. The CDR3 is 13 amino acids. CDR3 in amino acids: CASSLRGTGELFF. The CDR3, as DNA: TGTGCCAGCAGCTTACGGGGCACCGGGGAGCTGTTTTTT.

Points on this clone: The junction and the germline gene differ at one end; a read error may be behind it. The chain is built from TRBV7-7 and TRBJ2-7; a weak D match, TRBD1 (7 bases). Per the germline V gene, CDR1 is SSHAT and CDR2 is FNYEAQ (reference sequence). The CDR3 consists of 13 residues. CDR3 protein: CASSSRQGGEQYF. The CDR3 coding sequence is TGTGCTAGCAGCTCTCGTCAGGGGGGTGAGCAGTACTTC.

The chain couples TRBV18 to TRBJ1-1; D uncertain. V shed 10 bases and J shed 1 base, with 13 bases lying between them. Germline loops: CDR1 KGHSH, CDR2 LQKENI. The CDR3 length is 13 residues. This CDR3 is CATEREQNTEAFF. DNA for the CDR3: TGTGCCACCGAACGGGAGCAGAACACTGAAGCTTTCTTT.

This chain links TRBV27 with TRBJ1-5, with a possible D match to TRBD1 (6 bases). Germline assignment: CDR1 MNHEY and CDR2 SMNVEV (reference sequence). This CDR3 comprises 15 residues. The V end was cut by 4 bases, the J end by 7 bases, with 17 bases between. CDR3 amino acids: CASSYSMGAGQPQHF. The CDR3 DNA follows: TGTGCCAGCAGTTACTCGATGGGGGCAGGACAGCCCCAGCATTTT.

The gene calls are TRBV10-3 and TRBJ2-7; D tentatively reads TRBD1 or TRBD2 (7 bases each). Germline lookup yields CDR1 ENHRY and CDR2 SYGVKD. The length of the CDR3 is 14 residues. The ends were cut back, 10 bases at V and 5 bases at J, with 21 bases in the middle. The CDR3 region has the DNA TGTGCCACCGGGGGGCGACAGGGCAACGACGAGCAGTACTTC. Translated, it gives CATGGRQGNDEQYF.

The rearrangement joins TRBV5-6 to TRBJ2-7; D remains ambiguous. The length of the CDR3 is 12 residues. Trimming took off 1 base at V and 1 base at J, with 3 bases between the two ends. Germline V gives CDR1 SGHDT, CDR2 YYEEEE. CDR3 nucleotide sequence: TGTGCCAGCAGCTTGCGTTCCTACGAGCAGTACTTC. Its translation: CASSLRSYEQYF.

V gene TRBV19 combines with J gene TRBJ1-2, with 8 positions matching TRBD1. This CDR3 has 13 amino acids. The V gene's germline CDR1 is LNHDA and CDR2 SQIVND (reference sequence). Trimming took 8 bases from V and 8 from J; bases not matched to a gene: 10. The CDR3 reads CASGDRLLGGYTF. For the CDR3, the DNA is TGTGCCAGTGGGGACAGGCTTCTGGGAGGCTACACCTTC.

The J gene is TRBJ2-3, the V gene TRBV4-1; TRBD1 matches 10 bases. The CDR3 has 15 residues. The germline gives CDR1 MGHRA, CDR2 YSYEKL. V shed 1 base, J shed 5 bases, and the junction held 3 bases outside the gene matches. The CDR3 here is CASSQGQGALDTQYF. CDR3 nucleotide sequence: TGCGCCAGCAGCCAAGGACAGGGGGCTTTAGATACGCAGTATTTT.

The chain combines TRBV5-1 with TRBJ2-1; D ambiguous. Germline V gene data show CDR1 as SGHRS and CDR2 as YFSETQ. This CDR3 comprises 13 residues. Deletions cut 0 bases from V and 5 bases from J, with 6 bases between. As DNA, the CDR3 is TGCGCCAGCAGCTTGGACCCGAACAATGAGCAGTTCTTC. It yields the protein CASSLDPNNEQFF.

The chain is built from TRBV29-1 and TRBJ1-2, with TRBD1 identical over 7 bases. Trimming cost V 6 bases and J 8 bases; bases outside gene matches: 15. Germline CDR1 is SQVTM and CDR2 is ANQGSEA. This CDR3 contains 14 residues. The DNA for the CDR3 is TGCAGCGTGATTCGGGACAGCCCCTTACAGGGCTACACCTTC. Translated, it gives CSVIRDSPLQGYTF.

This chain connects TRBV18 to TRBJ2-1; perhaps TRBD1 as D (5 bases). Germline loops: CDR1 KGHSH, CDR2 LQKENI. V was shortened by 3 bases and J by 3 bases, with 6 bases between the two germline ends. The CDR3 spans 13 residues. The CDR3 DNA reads TGTGCCAGCTCACCCCAGGGCTACAATGAGCAGTTCTTC. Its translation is CASSPQGYNEQFF.

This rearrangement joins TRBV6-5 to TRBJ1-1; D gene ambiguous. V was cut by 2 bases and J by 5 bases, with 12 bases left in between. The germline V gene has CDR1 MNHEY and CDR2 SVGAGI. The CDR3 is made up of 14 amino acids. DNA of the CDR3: TGTGCCAGCAGTTACCTGGGAGTAGGGACTGAAGCTTTCTTT. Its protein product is CASSYLGVGTEAFF.

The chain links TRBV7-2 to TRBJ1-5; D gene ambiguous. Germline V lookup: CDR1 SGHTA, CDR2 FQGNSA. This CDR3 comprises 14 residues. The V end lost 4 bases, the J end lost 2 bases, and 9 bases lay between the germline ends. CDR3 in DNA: TGTGCCAGCAGCTCACCAGTTGGCAATCAGCCCCAGCATTTT. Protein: CASSSPVGNQPQHF.

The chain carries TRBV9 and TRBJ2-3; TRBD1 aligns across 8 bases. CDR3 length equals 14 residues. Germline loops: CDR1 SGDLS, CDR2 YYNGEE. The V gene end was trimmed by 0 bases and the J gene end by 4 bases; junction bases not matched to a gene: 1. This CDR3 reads CASSVGTGPDTQYF. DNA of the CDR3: TGTGCCAGCAGCGTAGGGACAGGGCCAGATACGCAGTATTTT.

The CDR3 DNA reads TGTGCCAGCAGCACCCAGGGAGACACTGAAGCTTTCTTT. Amino acids: CASSTQGDTEAFF. This chain links TRBV7-2 with TRBJ1-1; possible D gene TRBD1, 5 bases. The germline CDR1 and CDR2 sequences are SGHTA and FQGNSA. Trimming removed 5 bases from V and 3 bases from J, with 10 bases in between. The CDR3 runs to 13 residues.

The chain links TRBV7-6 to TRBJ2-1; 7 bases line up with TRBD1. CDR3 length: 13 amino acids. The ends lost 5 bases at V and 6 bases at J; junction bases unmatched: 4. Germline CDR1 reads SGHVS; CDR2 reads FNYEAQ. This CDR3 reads CASSTRQGNEQFF. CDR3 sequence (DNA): TGTGCCAGCAGCACCCGACAGGGCAATGAGCAGTTCTTC.

In DNA, the CDR3 is TGTGCCAGCAGAGCAACCGGGACAGGGTACCGTTTCGAAGAGACCCAGTACTTC. Its translation: CASRATGTGYRFEETQYF. The chain links TRBV7-6 to TRBJ2-5; 9 nucleotides line up with TRBD1. The CDR3 length is 18 residues. The germline CDR1 and CDR2 sequences are SGHVS and FNYEAQ. Germline trimming cut 6 bases from V and 3 bases from J; bases unmatched to any gene: 17.

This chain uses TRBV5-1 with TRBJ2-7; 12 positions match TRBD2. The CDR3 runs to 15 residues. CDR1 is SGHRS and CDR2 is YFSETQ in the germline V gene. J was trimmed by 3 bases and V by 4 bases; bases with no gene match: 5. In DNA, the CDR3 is TGCGCCAGCAGCCGACTAGCGGGAGCCGGCTACGAGCAGTACTTC. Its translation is CASSRLAGAGYEQYF.

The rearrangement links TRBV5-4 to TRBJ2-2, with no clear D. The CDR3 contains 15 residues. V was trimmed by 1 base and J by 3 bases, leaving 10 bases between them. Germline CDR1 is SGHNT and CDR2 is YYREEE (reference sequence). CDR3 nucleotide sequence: TGTGCCAGCAGCTTGCGGAATTCGGACACCGGGGAGCTGTTTTTT. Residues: CASSLRNSDTGELFF.

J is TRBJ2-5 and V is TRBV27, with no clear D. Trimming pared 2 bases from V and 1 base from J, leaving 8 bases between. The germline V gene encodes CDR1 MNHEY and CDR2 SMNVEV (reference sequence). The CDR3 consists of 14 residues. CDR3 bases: TGTGCCAGCAGTTTAATGGCAGCCCAAGAGACCCAGTACTTC. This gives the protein CASSLMAAQETQYF.

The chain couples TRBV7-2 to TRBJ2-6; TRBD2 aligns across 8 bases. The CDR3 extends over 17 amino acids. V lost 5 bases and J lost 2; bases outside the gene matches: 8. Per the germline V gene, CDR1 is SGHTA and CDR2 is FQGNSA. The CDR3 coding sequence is TGTGCCAGCAGCCCCCGCCGGGGGGGCGCTGGGGCCAACGTCCTGACTTTC. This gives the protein CASSPRRGGAGANVLTF.

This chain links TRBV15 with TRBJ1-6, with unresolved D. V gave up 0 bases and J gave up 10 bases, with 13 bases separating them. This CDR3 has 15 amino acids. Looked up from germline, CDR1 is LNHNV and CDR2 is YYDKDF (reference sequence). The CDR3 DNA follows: TGTGCCACCAGCAGAGATGGACGGGGAAGCTCACCCCTCCACTTT. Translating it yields CATSRDGRGSSPLHF.

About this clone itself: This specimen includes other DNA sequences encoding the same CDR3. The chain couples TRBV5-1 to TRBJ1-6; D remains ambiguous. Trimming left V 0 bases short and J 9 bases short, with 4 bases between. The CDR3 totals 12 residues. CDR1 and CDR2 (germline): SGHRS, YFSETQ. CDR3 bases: TGCGCCAGCAGCTTGGGAACTTCACCCCTCCACTTT. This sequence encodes CASSLGTSPLHF. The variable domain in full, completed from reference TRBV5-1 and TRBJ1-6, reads KAGVTQTPRYLIKTRGQQVTLSCSPISGHRSVSWYQQTPGQGLQFLFEYFSETQRNKGNFPGRFSGRQFSNSRSEMNVSTLELGDSALYLCASSLGTSPLHFGNGTRLTVT.

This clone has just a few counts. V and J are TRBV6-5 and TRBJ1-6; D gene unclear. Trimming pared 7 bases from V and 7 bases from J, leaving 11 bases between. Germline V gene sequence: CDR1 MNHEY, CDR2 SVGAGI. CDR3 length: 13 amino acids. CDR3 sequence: CASTLSDNSPLHF. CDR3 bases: TGTGCCAGCACCCTATCCGACAATTCACCCCTCCACTTT.

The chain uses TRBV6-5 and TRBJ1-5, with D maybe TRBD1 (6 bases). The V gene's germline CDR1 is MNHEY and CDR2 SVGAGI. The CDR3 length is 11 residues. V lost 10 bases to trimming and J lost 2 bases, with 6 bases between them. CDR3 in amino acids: CATGGNQPQHF. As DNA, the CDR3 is TGTGCCACAGGGGGCAATCAGCCCCAGCATTTT.